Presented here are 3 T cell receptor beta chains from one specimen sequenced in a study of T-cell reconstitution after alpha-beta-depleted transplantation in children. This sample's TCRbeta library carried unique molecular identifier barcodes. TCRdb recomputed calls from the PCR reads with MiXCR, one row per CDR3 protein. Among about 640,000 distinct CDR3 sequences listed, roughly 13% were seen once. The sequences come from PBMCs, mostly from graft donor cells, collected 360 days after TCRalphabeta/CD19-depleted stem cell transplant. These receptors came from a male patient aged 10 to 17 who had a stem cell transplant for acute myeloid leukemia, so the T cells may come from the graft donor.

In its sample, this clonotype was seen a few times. The chain's CDR3 is CASSEYGAQEQYF. CDR3 sequence (DNA): TGTGCCAGCAGTGAATATGGGGCGCAGGAGCAGTACTTC. The rearrangement uses TRBV2 and TRBJ2-7, with a possible D match to TRBD1 (5 bases). The CDR3 contains 13 residues. Germline lookup yields CDR1 SNHLY and CDR2 FYNNEI. The V end was cut by 2 bases, the J end by 7 bases, with 12 bases between.

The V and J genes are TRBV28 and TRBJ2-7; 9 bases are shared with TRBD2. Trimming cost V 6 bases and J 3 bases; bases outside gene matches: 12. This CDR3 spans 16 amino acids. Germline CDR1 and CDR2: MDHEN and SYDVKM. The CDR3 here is CASRGVWAGGLYEQYF. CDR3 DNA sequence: TGTGCCAGCAGAGGCGTCTGGGCGGGAGGGCTCTACGAGCAGTACTTC.

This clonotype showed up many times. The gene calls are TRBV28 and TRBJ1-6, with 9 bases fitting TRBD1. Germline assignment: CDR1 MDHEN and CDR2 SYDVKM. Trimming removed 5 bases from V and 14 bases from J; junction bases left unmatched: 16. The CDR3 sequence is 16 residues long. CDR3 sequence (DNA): TGTGCCAGCAGTCCTCGGACAGGGGTAGCCCTTTTGGCCCTCCACTTT. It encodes CASSPRTGVALLALHF. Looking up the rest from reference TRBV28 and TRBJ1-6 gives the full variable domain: DVKVTQSSRYLVKRTGEKVFLECVQDMDHENMFWYRQDPGLGLRLIYFSYDVKMKEKGDIPEGYSVSREKKERFSLILESASTNQTSMYLCASSPRTGVALLALHFGNGTRLTVT.